The 30 T cell receptor beta chains below come from one sample, sequenced in a study of shared T cell receptors in the human thymus. Data came from immunoSEQ multiplex PCR; TCRdb stores just in-frame clones and leaves some out. The sample has approximately 660,000 clones, around nine tenths seen once. These data were also filed under a second study, of human thymus T cells.

The sample taken for sequencing was thymocytes. The receptors derive from a boy less than two years old with a congenital heart defect.

V gene TRBV18 combines with J gene TRBJ2-7; 9 bases match TRBD2. The germline CDR1 and CDR2 sequences are KGHSH and LQKENI. The CDR3 has 14 amino acids. With V trimmed by 6 bases and J by 6 bases, 9 bases remained unmatched. CDR3 coding DNA: TGTGCCAGCTCGCCCCGGAAGCGGGGGGCCGAGCAGTACTTC. It yields the protein CASSPRKRGAEQYF.

This clone was detected only once. The chain uses TRBV25-1 and TRBJ2-4, with D perhaps matching TRBD2 (5 bases). The CDR3 sequence is 13 residues long. V shed 1 base and J shed 6 bases, with 7 bases lying between them. CDR1 is MGHDK, CDR2 SYGVNS, per germline. The CDR3 protein is CASSESGTNIQYF. CDR3 DNA: TGTGCCAGCAGTGAATCGGGAACAAACATTCAGTACTTC. Complete variable domain (other parts from reference TRBV25-1 and TRBJ2-4): EADIYQTPRYLVIGTGKKITLECSQTMGHDKMYWYQQDPGMELHLIHYSYGVNSTEKGDLSSESTVSRIRTEHFPLTLESARPSHTSQYLCASSESGTNIQYFGAGTRLSVL.

This chain joins TRBV28 and TRBJ2-7; 7 nucleotides align to TRBD2. Germline-derived CDR1 and CDR2 are MDHEN and SYDVKM. V was clipped by 7 bases and J by 5 bases; unmatched bases: 8. CDR3 length: 13 residues. The CDR3 here is CASIPSAGNEQYF. CDR3 coding DNA: TGTGCCAGCATCCCCTCAGCGGGAAACGAGCAGTACTTC.

The chain recombines TRBV4-3 with TRBJ2-1; 10 bases line up with TRBD2. The CDR3 loop spans 17 amino acids. Germline-derived CDR1 and CDR2 are LGHNA and YSLEER. Germline trimming cut 4 bases from V and 9 bases from J; bases unmatched to any gene: 15. In nucleotides, the CDR3 is TGCGCCAGCAGCCCCGGAGGCCAGCGGGAGGGCCAGAGTGAGCAGTTCTTC. It yields the protein CASSPGGQREGQSEQFF.

The CDR3 here is CASSFSQGARNYGYTF. CDR3 coding DNA: TGTGCCAGCAGTTTCTCACAGGGGGCAAGAAACTATGGCTACACCTTC. V gene TRBV28 combines with J gene TRBJ1-2; TRBD1 matches 9 bases. Looked up from germline, CDR1 is MDHEN and CDR2 is SYDVKM. The CDR3 length is 16 residues. V lost 3 bases, J lost 2 bases, and 7 bases stayed unmatched.

As to this clone: Other DNA sequences in this specimen translate into the identical CDR3. J is TRBJ2-5 and V is TRBV18, with 10 bases identical to TRBD2. Germline lookup yields CDR1 KGHSH and CDR2 LQKENI. The V and J ends lost 3 bases and 3 bases, in that order; junction bases with no gene match: 4. This CDR3 has 15 residues. For the CDR3, the DNA is TGTGCCAGCTCACCCCTAGCGGGAGTGGAAGAGACCCAGTACTTC. This translates into CASSPLAGVEETQYF.

V is TRBV29-1 and J is TRBJ2-7; maybe TRBD2 (5 bases). Germline values: CDR1 SQVTM, CDR2 ANQGSEA. This CDR3 is 16 amino acids long. V was trimmed by 4 bases and J by 0 bases, leaving 19 bases between them. The CDR3 protein is CSVGLSPDPSSYEQYF. CDR3 sequence (DNA): TGCAGCGTTGGACTATCTCCTGACCCAAGCTCCTACGAGCAGTACTTC.

This clone came up once. The genes are TRBV29-1 and TRBJ2-1; 8 bases match TRBD1. Per germline, CDR1 SQVTM and CDR2 ANQGSEA. Trimming removed 6 bases from V and 5 bases from J; junction bases left unmatched: 6. This CDR3 has 13 amino acids. The CDR3 bases are TGCAGCGTCAGGGGGCATCGGGACAATGAGCAGTTCTTC. Translating gives CSVRGHRDNEQFF.

The J gene is TRBJ1-1, the V gene TRBV7-2; 7 nucleotides match TRBD1. The germline V gene has CDR1 SGHTA and CDR2 FQGNSA. The CDR3 covers 14 residues. J lost 3 bases, V lost 3 bases, and 4 bases had no gene match. In DNA, the CDR3 is TGTGCCAGCAGCTTCGACAGGGTTGACACTGAAGCTTTCTTT. Amino acids: CASSFDRVDTEAFF.

The chain employs TRBV5-4 and TRBJ1-2; 8 bases agree with TRBD1. Losses at the gene ends were 0 bases for V and 5 bases for J; bases not matched to a gene: 9. This CDR3 has 16 amino acids. The germline CDR1 and CDR2 sequences are SGHNT and YYREEE (reference sequence). The CDR3 is CASSLDRGGVRYGYTF. The CDR3 bases are TGTGCCAGCAGCTTGGACAGGGGGGGGGTTAGGTATGGCTACACCTTC. The complete variable domain, with remaining parts taken from reference TRBV5-4 and TRBJ1-2, reads ETGVTQSPTHLIKTRGQQVTLRCSSQSGHNTVSWYQQALGQGPQFIFQYYREEENGRGNFPPRFSGLQFPNYSSELNVNALELDDSALYLCASSLDRGGVRYGYTFGSGTRLTVV.

The count of this clone is one. This chain uses TRBV14 with TRBJ2-5; TRBD2 matches at 12 bases. V was clipped by 2 bases and J by 5 bases; unmatched bases: 15. Germline V gives CDR1 SGHDN, CDR2 FVKESK. The CDR3 has 19 amino acids. This CDR3 is CASSQTSTSGRRPVETQYF. CDR3 in DNA: TGTGCCAGCAGCCAAACCTCGACTAGCGGGAGACGCCCGGTCGAGACCCAGTACTTC.

The J gene is TRBJ2-4, the V gene TRBV7-6; D may be TRBD1 (5 bases). V lost 0 bases and J lost 0, with 9 bases in between. The CDR3 is 16 residues long. Germline V gene data show CDR1 as SGHVS and CDR2 as FNYEAQ. Here the CDR3 reads CASSLAQGLAKNIQYF. CDR3 nucleotides: TGTGCCAGCAGCTTAGCCCAGGGTTTAGCCAAAAACATTCAGTACTTC.

This chain's CDR3 is CASRSNRDRGGEQYF. DNA of the CDR3: TGTGCAAGTCGCTCTAACCGGGACAGGGGTGGCGAGCAGTACTTC. The chain couples TRBV12-2 to TRBJ2-7; the DNA was not compared with TRBD1, the D call given in the table. TRBV12-2 is a recognized pseudogene. The CDR3 extends over 15 amino acids.

The chain couples TRBV11-2 to TRBJ1-4, with D uncertain. The CDR3 spans 14 residues. The V gene's germline CDR1 is SGHAT and CDR2 FQNNGV. V was clipped by 1 base and J by 8 bases, with 11 bases between them. CDR3 in amino acids: CASSLARGGEKLFF. The CDR3 DNA follows: TGTGCCAGCAGCTTAGCACGGGGAGGGGAAAAACTGTTTTTT.

The V call is TRBV12-5, the J call TRBJ1-2; TRBD1 might be the D (6 bases). This CDR3 has 16 residues. CDR1 and CDR2 (germline): LGHNT, FRNRAP. Deletions cut 5 bases from V and 2 bases from J, with 18 bases between. The CDR3 bases are TGTGCTAGTGGTCCCCCGGGGGGGCCCTCCAACTATGGCTACACCTTC. Its protein product is CASGPPGGPSNYGYTF.

This clone was seen once. J is TRBJ2-7 and V is TRBV7-2, with D tentatively TRBD2 (6 bases). The CDR3 totals 16 residues. Trimming cost V 0 bases and J 8 bases, with 20 bases left between them. Germline values: CDR1 SGHTA, CDR2 FQGNSA. The CDR3 spells CASSLARRDDPTQQYF. CDR3 nucleotides: TGTGCCAGCAGCTTAGCGCGGCGGGACGACCCTACGCAGCAGTACTTC. Full variable domain (outside the CDR3, taken from reference TRBV7-2 and TRBJ2-7): GAGVSQSPSNKVTEKGKDVELRCDPISGHTALYWYRQSLGQGLEFLIYFQGNSAPDKSGLPSDRFSAERTGGSVSTLTIQRTQQEDSAVYLCASSLARRDDPTQQYFGPGTRLTVT.

CDR3 DNA sequence: TGCGCCAGCAGCTTCCTAGCGGTCTCCTACAATGAGCAGTTCTTC. Its protein product is CASSFLAVSYNEQFF. This sequence joins TRBV5-1 and TRBJ2-1; 7 bases are a match to TRBD2. Germline V CDR1 and CDR2: SGHRS, YFSETQ. This CDR3 has 15 residues. The trim removed 2 bases at V and 0 bases at J, leaving 2 bases unmatched.

This clone was seen more than once but under ten times. J is TRBJ2-3 and V is TRBV29-1, with 8 bases identical to TRBD1. Unmatched junction bases numbered 8, after V lost 0 bases and J lost 0 bases. CDR3 length: 17 residues. Germline lookup yields CDR1 SQVTM and CDR2 ANQGSEA. Here the CDR3 reads CSVEDPKGQASTDTQYF. The CDR3 bases are TGCAGCGTTGAAGATCCCAAGGGACAGGCTAGCACAGATACGCAGTATTTT.

The chain has TRBV14 and TRBJ1-3; 7 bases are shared with TRBD1. The CDR3 is 16 residues long. Trimming at V came to 1 base and at J to 2 bases, leaving 5 bases not matched to a gene. Germline loops: CDR1 SGHDN, CDR2 FVKESK. In DNA form, the CDR3 reads TGTGCCAGCAGCCAAGGTTGTCAGGGGGCTGGAAACACCATATATTTT. It specifies CASSQGCQGAGNTIYF.

The chain has TRBV7-2 and TRBJ2-3, with 7 bases identical to TRBD2. Germline V gene lookup returns CDR1 SGHTA and CDR2 FQGNSA. With 5 bases clipped from V and 4 bases from J, the junction kept 9 bases outside the gene matches. This CDR3 comprises 15 residues. The CDR3 DNA sequence: TGTGCCAGCAGCCCCAGCGGGAACTCCGCAGATACGCAGTATTTT. Protein product: CASSPSGNSADTQYF.

The V call is TRBV4-1, the J call TRBJ1-2; D call uncertain. Trimming took off 6 bases at V and 4 bases at J, with 12 bases between the two ends. The CDR3 length is 13 residues. Germline V gives CDR1 MGHRA, CDR2 YSYEKL. The CDR3 is CASRGSLSYGYTF. CDR3 nucleotide sequence: TGCGCCAGCAGGGGCAGCTTAAGCTATGGCTACACCTTC.

The rearrangement joins TRBV7-8 to TRBJ2-5; a weak D match, TRBD2 (5 bases). The CDR3 totals 14 residues. The V and J ends lost 2 bases and 1 base respectively, with 8 bases between them. The germline CDR1 and CDR2 sequences are SGHVS and FQNEAQ. CDR3 sequence reads: CASSLRAAQETQYF. The CDR3 DNA reads TGTGCCAGCAGCTTACGAGCGGCCCAAGAGACCCAGTACTTC.

This clone was detected only once. CDR3 protein: CAGQGGDNEQFF. CDR3 sequence (DNA): TGTGCCGGACAGGGGGGGGACAATGAGCAGTTCTTC. The chain links TRBV11-2 to TRBJ2-1; 10 nucleotides match TRBD1. Germline CDR1 and CDR2: SGHAT and FQNNGV. The ends lost 11 bases at V and 5 bases at J; junction bases unmatched: 3. The CDR3 has 12 amino acids.

The rearrangement uses TRBV7-3 and TRBJ2-2, with a tentative D call TRBD1 (6 bases). V shed 5 bases and J shed 1 base, with 17 bases lying between them. The CDR3 has 17 amino acids. Germline CDR1 is SGHTA and CDR2 is FQGTGA. This chain's CDR3 is CASSPHDRRKNTGELFF. The CDR3 DNA follows: TGTGCCAGCAGCCCCCACGACAGGAGGAAGAACACCGGGGAGCTGTTTTTT.

The chain uses TRBV27 and TRBJ1-1, with TRBD1 identical over 12 bases. This CDR3 region has 19 residues. Looked up from germline, CDR1 is MNHEY and CDR2 is SMNVEV (reference sequence). Trimming cost V 5 bases and J 5 bases; bases outside gene matches: 18. The CDR3 region is CASSPRGLGQGARGTEAFF. The DNA of the CDR3 is TGTGCCAGCAGTCCGAGGGGGCTGGGACAGGGGGCGCGGGGAACTGAAGCTTTCTTT.

V and J are TRBV29-1 and TRBJ2-1; 8 bases line up with TRBD2. V gave up 1 base and J gave up 8 bases; unmatched junction bases: 19. CDR3 length equals 18 residues. Germline V lookup: CDR1 SQVTM, CDR2 ANQGSEA. CDR3 DNA: TGCAGCGTTGAAGTTCGGTCCTTACAGAGACTAGCGACATATGAGCAGTTCTTC. Protein sequence: CSVEVRSLQRLATYEQFF.

The rearrangement joins TRBV28 to TRBJ2-2; D perhaps matches TRBD1 (5 bases). Trimming left V 1 base short and J 5 bases short, with 11 bases between. Germline CDR1 and CDR2: MDHEN and SYDVKM. This CDR3 has 15 residues. This chain's CDR3 is CASSLSGIGTGELFF. As DNA, the CDR3 is TGTGCCAGCAGTTTATCAGGGATTGGGACCGGGGAGCTGTTTTTT.

The rearrangement links TRBV7-9 to TRBJ2-7; D may be TRBD2 (6 bases). Looked up from germline, CDR1 is SEHNR and CDR2 is FQNEAQ (reference sequence). Trimming removed 8 bases from V and 4 bases from J, with 21 bases in between. CDR3 length equals 15 residues. The CDR3 region is CASAASGTQCYEQYF. The CDR3 coding sequence is TGTGCCAGCGCCGCATCCGGGACTCAGTGTTACGAGCAGTACTTC.

The chain joins TRBV5-8 to TRBJ2-5; weak D call: TRBD2 (6 bases). V was shortened by 1 base and J by 1 base, with 8 bases between the two germline ends. Germline CDR1 is SGHTS and CDR2 is YDEGEE. The CDR3 length is 14 residues. CDR3 protein: CASSLPSAQETQYF. In nucleotides, the CDR3 is TGTGCCAGCAGCTTGCCTAGCGCCCAAGAGACCCAGTACTTC.

The chain combines TRBV9 with TRBJ2-1, with TRBD2 matching over 16 bases. V shed 4 bases and J 15 bases; nucleotides not matched to a gene: 10. This CDR3 is built from 15 residues. The germline CDR1 and CDR2 sequences are SGDLS and YYNGEE. For the CDR3, the DNA is TGTGCCAGCAGCCCATCCGGGACTAGCGGGAGGGCCGGGTTCTTC. It specifies CASSPSGTSGRAGFF.